This TCR beta chain was found in a study of cytomegalovirus exposure and HLA in healthy donors. Study-wide results and limits: On later analysis, the bulk of CMV-associated TCR beta chains appeared to be HLA-restricted. Researchers reported in a later analysis that a missense DCLRE1C variant was tied to TCR beta V- and J-gene trimming.

The CDR3 contains 15 residues. The junction had 9 bases not matched to a gene; V was cut back by 4 bases and J by 3 bases. Per the germline V gene, CDR1 is MDHEN and CDR2 is SYDVKM. Use of 60 Vbeta and 13 Jbeta primers characterized the PCR. The table came from immunoSEQ multiplex PCR; TCRdb's copy has only in-frame clones and leaves some out. The sample records more than 75,000 clones, roughly 72% being singletons. As for this clone: The antigen is unknown.

The sample was PBMCs. The chain couples TRBV28 to TRBJ2-7; 7 positions match TRBD1. The clonotype was recovered from a woman aged 45-59 years in good health and CMV-seropositive. Here the CDR3 reads CASSSVRGIGYEQYF. In nucleotides, the CDR3 is TGTGCCAGCAGTTCCGTCAGGGGGATCGGCTACGAGCAGTACTTC.